The next 12 T cell receptor beta chains were all read from a single sample in a study of cytomegalovirus exposure and HLA in healthy donors. PCR was performed using 60 Vbeta and 13 Jbeta primers. TCRdb keeps only in-frame clones here, not all; method: immunoSEQ multiplex PCR. This sample yields 95,000 to 150,000 clones, of which 75% to 80% are seen a single time; roughly 5.9% belongs to the top ten. The sequencing input was PBMCs. All receptors come from a woman in her forties in good health and CMV-seronegative.

The rearrangement joins TRBV7-9 to TRBJ2-3; D remains ambiguous. Trimming removed 3 bases at V and 1 base at J, with 11 bases between. Per germline, CDR1 SEHNR and CDR2 FQNEAQ (reference sequence). The CDR3 runs 15 residues. CDR3 nucleotide sequence: TGTGCCAGCAGCTTTCCGTTCTCCCGCACAGATACGCAGTATTTT. Protein: CASSFPFSRTDTQYF.

This clone has only a few counts. This chain uses TRBV7-6 with TRBJ2-1; no reliable D call. This CDR3 spans 15 amino acids. Per the germline V gene, CDR1 is SGHVS and CDR2 is FNYEAQ. V lost 1 base, J lost 7 bases, and 14 bases lay in between. The CDR3 DNA is TGTGCCAGCAGCTTAGGGGCGAACCTAATTAATGAGCAGTTCTTC. Its translation: CASSLGANLINEQFF.

The genes are TRBV6-1 and TRBJ2-1; TRBD2 agrees at 10 bases. Germline CDR1 MNHNS, CDR2 SASEGT. This CDR3 is built from 17 residues. With V trimmed by 4 bases and J by 1 base, 7 bases remained unmatched. The CDR3 spells CASSGKGLATSYNEQFF. The CDR3, as DNA: TGTGCCAGCAGTGGCAAGGGACTAGCGACTTCCTACAATGAGCAGTTCTTC.

The rearrangement uses TRBV5-4 and TRBJ1-1, with 10 nucleotides matching TRBD1. V lost 0 bases to trimming and J lost 1 base; unmatched junction nucleotides: 9. The CDR3 is made up of 18 amino acids. Looked up from germline, CDR1 is SGHNT and CDR2 is YYREEE (reference sequence). The CDR3 region has the DNA TGTGCCAGCAGCTTGGGTTTTGTGACAGGGGGCCGGAACACTGAAGCTTTCTTT. It is translated as CASSLGFVTGGRNTEAFF. Together with reference TRBV5-4 and TRBJ1-1, the CDR3 gives the full variable domain: ETGVTQSPTHLIKTRGQQVTLRCSSQSGHNTVSWYQQALGQGPQFIFQYYREEENGRGNFPPRFSGLQFPNYSSELNVNALELDDSALYLCASSLGFVTGGRNTEAFFGQGTRLTVV.

This clone occurred once. The chain combines TRBV7-9 with TRBJ2-1, with 8 bases fitting TRBD2. The CDR3 loop spans 15 amino acids. V was clipped by 2 bases and J by 9 bases; unmatched bases: 9. The germline V gene has CDR1 SEHNR and CDR2 FQNEAQ (reference sequence). The CDR3 reads CASSLFSGDSGEQFF. In DNA, the CDR3 is TGTGCCAGCAGCTTATTTAGCGGGGATAGCGGTGAGCAGTTCTTC.

The J gene is TRBJ2-2, the V gene TRBV28; perhaps TRBD2 as D (5 bases). Trimming took off 6 bases at V and 5 bases at J, with 7 bases between the two ends. This CDR3 has 12 amino acids. Per germline, CDR1 MDHEN and CDR2 SYDVKM. DNA of the CDR3: TGTGCCAGCAGGAGCGGTACCGGGGAGCTGTTTTTT. It is translated as CASRSGTGELFF.

The chain is built from TRBV11-2 and TRBJ2-1; D unclear. The germline gives CDR1 SGHAT, CDR2 FQNNGV. CDR3 size: 14 residues. The V end lost 0 bases, the J end lost 7 bases, and 10 bases lay between the germline ends. The CDR3 nucleotides are TGTGCCAGCAGCTTAGATGAGTTGAGAAATGAGCAGTTCTTC. It yields the protein CASSLDELRNEQFF. The complete variable domain, with remaining parts taken from reference TRBV11-2 and TRBJ2-1, reads EAGVAQSPRYKIIEKRQSVAFWCNPISGHATLYWYQQILGQGPKLLIQFQNNGVVDDSQLPKDRFSAERLKGVDSTLKIQPAKLEDSAVYLCASSLDELRNEQFFGPGTRLTVL.

The J gene is TRBJ2-1, the V gene TRBV25-1, with 8 bases that match TRBD1. V shed 8 bases, J shed 7 bases, and the junction held 10 bases outside the gene matches. CDR1 is MGHDK and CDR2 is SYGVNS in the germline V gene. CDR3 length: 14 amino acids. CDR3: CASGGGTGGNEQFF. Here the CDR3 DNA reads TGTGCCAGCGGAGGAGGGACAGGAGGGAATGAGCAGTTCTTC. Full variable domain (missing parts from reference TRBV25-1 and TRBJ2-1): EADIYQTPRYLVIGTGKKITLECSQTMGHDKMYWYQQDPGMELHLIHYSYGVNSTEKGDLSSESTVSRIRTEHFPLTLESARPSHTSQYLCASGGGTGGNEQFFGPGTRLTVL.

The chain uses TRBV5-1 and TRBJ1-1; no clear D gene. CDR3 length: 13 amino acids. Looked up from germline, CDR1 is SGHRS and CDR2 is YFSETQ. With 4 bases removed from V and 1 base from J, the gap between germline ends came to 8 bases. As DNA, the CDR3 is TGCGCCAGCAGCGACGCGGAGAACACTGAAGCTTTCTTT. Amino acids: CASSDAENTEAFF.

V is TRBV28 and J is TRBJ2-7; D not certain. The CDR3 has 11 amino acids. Deletions cut 1 base from V and 10 bases from J, with 8 bases between. Germline-derived CDR1 and CDR2 are MDHEN and SYDVKM. CDR3 loop: CASSLLQEQYF. CDR3 DNA sequence: TGTGCCAGCAGTTTATTGCAGGAACAGTACTTC.

V usage is TRBV6-5 and J usage is TRBJ1-5, with D uncertain. The CDR3 is 14 amino acids. The V end was cut by 2 bases, the J end by 1 base, with 6 bases between. CDR1 is MNHEY, CDR2 SVGAGI, per germline. The CDR3 DNA reads TGTGCCAGCAGTTACATGGCCAGCAATCAGCCCCAGCATTTT. It is translated as CASSYMASNQPQHF.

The chain carries TRBV18 and TRBJ1-2; possibly TRBD1 for D (6 bases). The CDR3 is 15 residues long. In germline, CDR1 is KGHSH, CDR2 LQKENI. The V and J ends lost 6 bases and 6 bases respectively, with 20 bases between them. CDR3 bases: TGTGCCAGCTCCCCAGGCTCCGGACAGACTAATGGCTACACCTTC. Amino acid sequence: CASSPGSGQTNGYTF.